The sequence of this TCR beta chain was determined in a study of blood T cell repertoires in COVID-19. This clone was counted a few times. Original handling: For nucleated cells, counts were estimated from reference gene primer amplification. Some clones are missing from TCRdb's copy, which holds only in-frame ones; the method was immunoSEQ multiplex PCR. D and trimming were read from the DNA, whereas the V and J calls and clone size are those reported in that table. There are some 78,000 clones in the sample; approximately 89% occur only once, and approximately 12% lies in the top ten. This receptor was obtained from a man between 65 and 85 years old with active or convalescent COVID-19. Sequencing was performed on peripheral blood.

In DNA form, the CDR3 reads TGTGCCAGCAGCGAAGAAAGGACAGGGCTTTATGGCTACACCTTC. Amino acids: CASSEERTGLYGYTF. The chain couples TRBV11-2 to TRBJ1-2; the match to TRBD1 covers 8 bases. Germline CDR1 reads SGHAT; CDR2 reads FQNNGV. This CDR3 has 15 residues. Trimming cost V 5 bases and J 5 bases; bases outside gene matches: 10.